The rows below give T cell receptor beta chains drawn from one sample of a study of shared clonotypes between healthy human individuals. Here immunoSEQ multiplex PCR was the method, and the copy in TCRdb shows in-frame clones only, minus some. The repertoire includes more than 1,200,000 clones, about 98.5% of them detected once, and around 0.38% sits in the top ten. Sequences were obtained from naive CD4+ T cells sorted from blood. The receptors come from a man aged 30 to 39 in good health. Each CDR3 is given with its conserved first and last residue. Each record gives: J gene, V gene, clone size, D gene, CDR3 protein, CDR3 DNA. The D gene is left open where the match is weak. Expanded clones are given a class, and other clones once, few, many or no size at all.

J gene: TRBJ1-1; V gene: TRBV7-2; clone size: .; D gene: .; CDR3 protein: CASSLRSRVSTEAFF; CDR3 DNA: TGTGCCAGCAGCTTACGGTCCAGGGTGTCCACTGAAGCTTTCTTT
J gene: TRBJ2-1; V gene: TRBV7-7; clone size: .; D gene: TRBD2; CDR3 protein: CASSFGLAGGDNEQFF; CDR3 DNA: TGTGCCAGCAGCTTTGGACTAGCGGGAGGCGACAATGAGCAGTTCTTC
J gene: TRBJ2-5; V gene: TRBV25-1; clone size: .; D gene: TRBD1; CDR3 protein: CASSAPGTGEKVETQYF; CDR3 DNA: TGTGCCAGCAGTGCCCCCGGGACAGGGGAGAAAGTTGAGACCCAGTACTTC
J gene: TRBJ2-2; V gene: TRBV27; clone size: .; D gene: TRBD1; CDR3 protein: CASRERQGVTGELFF; CDR3 DNA: TGTGCCAGCAGGGAACGGCAGGGGGTCACCGGGGAGCTGTTTTTT
J gene: TRBJ2-7; V gene: TRBV14; clone size: .; D gene: TRBD2; CDR3 protein: CASSQESSGRYEQYF; CDR3 DNA: TGTGCCAGCAGCCAAGAATCTAGCGGGAGATACGAGCAGTACTTC
J gene: TRBJ2-7; V gene: TRBV11-2; clone size: .; D gene: TRBD2; CDR3 protein: CASSLATGGPGEQYF; CDR3 DNA: TGTGCCAGCAGCTTAGCGACGGGAGGGCCGGGAGAGCAGTACTTC
J gene: TRBJ2-3; V gene: TRBV5-1; clone size: .; D gene: .; CDR3 protein: CASTRGDVTDTQYF; CDR3 DNA: TGCGCCAGTACTCGGGGCGACGTGACAGATACGCAGTATTTT
J gene: TRBJ2-7; V gene: TRBV27; clone size: .; D gene: .; CDR3 protein: CASSLSGSSYEQYF; CDR3 DNA: TGTGCCAGCAGTCTTAGCGGTAGCTCCTACGAGCAGTACTTC
J gene: TRBJ2-3; V gene: TRBV18; clone size: once; D gene: TRBD2; CDR3 protein: CASSPGLADTDTQYF; CDR3 DNA: TGTGCCAGCTCGCCGGGGCTAGCGGACACAGATACGCAGTATTTT
J gene: TRBJ2-1; V gene: TRBV15; clone size: .; D gene: .; CDR3 protein: CATSRVATHRFF; CDR3 DNA: TGTGCCACCAGCAGAGTGGCTACCCATCGGTTCTTC
J gene: TRBJ1-4; V gene: TRBV7-9; clone size: .; D gene: TRBD1; CDR3 protein: CASRPQGGPNEKLFF; CDR3 DNA: TGTGCCAGCAGACCCCAGGGGGGGCCTAATGAAAAACTGTTTTTT
J gene: TRBJ2-7; V gene: TRBV9; clone size: .; D gene: TRBD1; CDR3 protein: CASSARDRGLSYEQYF; CDR3 DNA: TGTGCCAGCAGCGCCCGAGACAGGGGGTTGTCCTACGAGCAGTACTTC
J gene: TRBJ2-7; V gene: TRBV9; clone size: .; D gene: .; CDR3 protein: CASSNAVNYEQYF; CDR3 DNA: TGTGCCAGCAGCAACGCAGTAAACTACGAGCAGTACTTC
J gene: TRBJ1-3; V gene: TRBV7-9; clone size: .; D gene: .; CDR3 protein: CASSLATAIGNTIYF; CDR3 DNA: TGTGCCAGCAGCTTAGCGACAGCGATAGGAAACACCATATATTTT
J gene: TRBJ2-2; V gene: TRBV2; clone size: once; D gene: TRBD1; CDR3 protein: CASKTGGAGTGELFF; CDR3 DNA: TGTGCCAGCAAAACAGGGGGCGCAGGGACCGGGGAGCTGTTTTTT
J gene: TRBJ1-5; V gene: TRBV11-2; clone size: .; D gene: .; CDR3 protein: CASSSQSKQPQHF; CDR3 DNA: TGTGCCAGCAGCTCCCAATCGAAGCAGCCCCAGCATTTT
J gene: TRBJ2-5; V gene: TRBV7-7; clone size: .; D gene: .; CDR3 protein: CASSVGGGPQETQYF; CDR3 DNA: TGTGCCAGCAGTGTGGGGGGAGGTCCCCAAGAGACCCAGTACTTC
J gene: TRBJ1-4; V gene: TRBV11-2; clone size: .; D gene: .; CDR3 protein: CASSGGGNEKLFF; CDR3 DNA: TGTGCCAGCTCTGGGGGGGGCAATGAAAAACTGTTTTTT
J gene: TRBJ1-1; V gene: TRBV30; clone size: once; D gene: TRBD1; CDR3 protein: CAWSGQGLLGEAFF; CDR3 DNA: TGTGCCTGGAGTGGACAGGGCTTACTAGGTGAAGCTTTCTTT
J gene: TRBJ2-7; V gene: TRBV7-8; clone size: .; D gene: .; CDR3 protein: CASSLSGFREQYF; CDR3 DNA: TGTGCCAGCAGCTTAAGCGGTTTTCGCGAGCAGTACTTC
J gene: TRBJ1-5; V gene: TRBV18; clone size: .; D gene: .; CDR3 protein: CASSRDRDYGSNQPQHF; CDR3 DNA: TGTGCCAGCTCACGTGACCGGGACTACGGATCCAATCAGCCCCAGCATTTT
J gene: TRBJ1-1; V gene: TRBV19; clone size: .; D gene: .; CDR3 protein: CASSMRGRAFF; CDR3 DNA: TGTGCCAGTAGTATGAGGGGGAGAGCTTTCTTT
J gene: TRBJ2-5; V gene: TRBV28; clone size: .; D gene: TRBD2; CDR3 protein: CASSGRGTQYF; CDR3 DNA: TGTGCCAGCTCCGGGAGGGGGACCCAGTACTTC
J gene: TRBJ2-2; V gene: TRBV5-1; clone size: .; D gene: .; CDR3 protein: CASSLAEAGFLGELFF; CDR3 DNA: TGCGCCAGCAGCTTAGCCGAGGCAGGGTTTCTCGGGGAGCTGTTTTTT
J gene: TRBJ2-2; V gene: TRBV15; clone size: .; D gene: .; CDR3 protein: CATSREIETGELFF; CDR3 DNA: TGTGCCACCAGCAGAGAAATCGAGACCGGGGAGCTGTTTTTT
J gene: TRBJ2-1; V gene: TRBV13; clone size: .; D gene: TRBD2; CDR3 protein: CASSTIWSGRASHEQFF; CDR3 DNA: TGTGCCAGCAGCACTATCTGGAGCGGGAGGGCCTCACATGAGCAGTTCTTC
J gene: TRBJ1-3; V gene: TRBV6-1; clone size: .; D gene: .; CDR3 protein: CASSEKAMSSGNTIYF; CDR3 DNA: TGTGCCAGCAGTGAAAAGGCGATGAGCTCTGGAAACACCATATATTTT
J gene: TRBJ2-1; V gene: TRBV11-2; clone size: .; D gene: TRBD2; CDR3 protein: CASSQGLAGPHLYNEQFF; CDR3 DNA: TGTGCCAGCAGCCAGGGACTAGCGGGCCCACACCTATACAATGAGCAGTTCTTC
J gene: TRBJ1-5; V gene: TRBV5-1; clone size: .; D gene: .; CDR3 protein: CASSLEGGNQPQHF; CDR3 DNA: TGCGCCAGCAGCTTGGAAGGGGGAAATCAGCCCCAGCATTTT